This entry features one TCR beta chain sequence. It lacks a known antigen. Base quality data are lacking; no much larger clone is found one base away. The sample belongs to a study of blood T cell repertoires in COVID-19 (dated by TCRdb to about 2020). A note on the overall study: The collaborator samples originated in the United States, Italy and Spain and spanned the acute and convalescent phases of COVID-19. The material from the prospective study consisted of cDNA or gDNA derived from T cells, B-cell-depleted T cells, or PBMCs. Subjects who had been exposed to COVID-19, were actively infected with it, or had recovered from it provided the deeply sampled blood TCRbeta repertoires that made up the dataset. The repertoires were made available in a free public database intended to serve as a resource for research on the immune response to SARS-CoV-2. Samples were obtained from the ongoing ImmuneRACE study (first 160 participants) and from 1,254 subjects provided by 6 global collaborators. Nearly every sample came with metadata listing a de-identified subject ID, COVID-19 status, age in years and sex. HLA class I and class II types, where available, came from metadata supplied by the sample provider rather than from assay-based typing. Study-wide findings and limitations: The quantity of clinical and demographic metadata differed by source and by participant and was supplied without curation.

CDR1 and CDR2 were assigned from the germline V gene as MGHRA and YSYEKL. Counted from cysteine to phenylalanine, this CDR3 has 15 amino acids. Only the CDR3 DNA stays, 45 bases, in frame from base 1. Trimming accounts for 4 bases at V and 5 bases at J, while the number of junction bases matched to no gene is 5. The immunoSEQ Assay, a bias-controlled multiplex PCR, was used to amplify TCRbeta CDR3 regions from genomic DNA. The paper's processing steps were these. The number of nucleated cells in each sample was estimated by amplification of reference gene primers within the assay. To quantify the absolute abundance of each unique TCRbeta CDR3 rearrangement, sequence reads were collapsed and filtered. Productive Simpson clonality was computed per sample as the square root of Simpson's diversity index over productive rearrangements. TCRdb obtained this table from immuneACCESS and retained in-frame rearrangements with V and J assigned. These tables miss some clones; where compared with another copy, unresolved V genes account for less than half of the shortfall, and the remainder is unexplained. V, J and clone size derive from that table, while D and trimming were established from the DNA sequence. The sample table records hundreds of thousands of clones; around 91% of these occur just once. The ten biggest clones cover around 1.1% of the sample.

Participants in the prospective study were aged about 18 to 95 years, lived in 24 United States geographic areas, and enrolled through a virtual design. In the prospective study, participants were assigned to cohorts based on the clinical history participants reported in a screening survey and a study questionnaire. For ImmuneRACE Cohort 3, a participant was defined as recovered based on two consecutive negative NP/OP PCR tests, clearance by a healthcare professional, or resolution of symptoms. Mobile phlebotomists in the prospective study collected whole blood, serum and a nasopharyngeal or oropharyngeal swab from every participant. Participants in the prospective study had the option to provide additional blood draws and questionnaires over a 2-month period. Before DNA extraction, prospective study blood samples were shipped either frozen or at room temperature.

This receptor was identified in a man aged 25 to 45 who had recovered from COVID-19. Sequenced material: PBMCs or T cells enriched from blood (not recorded which). The chain uses TRBV4-1 and TRBJ2-1; 10 central nucleotides agree with TRBD2. The DNA sequence follows: TGCGCCAGCAGCCGAATTGGACTAGCGGACAATGAGCAGTTCTTC. This sequence encodes CASSRIGLADNEQFF.